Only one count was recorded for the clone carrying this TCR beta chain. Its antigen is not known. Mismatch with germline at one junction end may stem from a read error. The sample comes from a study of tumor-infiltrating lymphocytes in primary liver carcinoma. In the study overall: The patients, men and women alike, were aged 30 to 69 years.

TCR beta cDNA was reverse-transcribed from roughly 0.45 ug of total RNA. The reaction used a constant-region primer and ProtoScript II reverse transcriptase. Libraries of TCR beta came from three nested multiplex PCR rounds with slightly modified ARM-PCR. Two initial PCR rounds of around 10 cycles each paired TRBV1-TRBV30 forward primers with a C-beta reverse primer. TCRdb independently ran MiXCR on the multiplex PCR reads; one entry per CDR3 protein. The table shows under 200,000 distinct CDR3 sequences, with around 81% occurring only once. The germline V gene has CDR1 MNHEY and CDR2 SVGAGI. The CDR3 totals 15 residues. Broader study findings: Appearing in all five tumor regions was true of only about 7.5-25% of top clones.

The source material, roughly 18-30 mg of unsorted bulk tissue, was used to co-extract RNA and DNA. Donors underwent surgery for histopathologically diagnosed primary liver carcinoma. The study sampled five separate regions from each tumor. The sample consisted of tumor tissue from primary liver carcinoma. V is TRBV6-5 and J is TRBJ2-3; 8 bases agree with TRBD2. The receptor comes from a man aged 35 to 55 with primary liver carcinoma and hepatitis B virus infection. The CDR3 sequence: CTSNPGLAGTDTHYF. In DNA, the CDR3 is TGTACCAGCAACCCAGGACTAGCCGGAACAGATACGCATTATTTT.